One and the same sample provided the 8 T cell receptor beta chains below, sequenced in a study of CD8 T cells in Susac syndrome. With random hexamers, reverse transcription was performed on about 0.5 to 1 ug of RNA. Each CDR3 protein gets one entry after TCRdb re-called the immunoSEQ multiplex PCR reads with MiXCR. The sample carries a few hundred thousand distinct CDR3 sequences, about 85% recorded once. The sequenced sample consisted of CD8+ T cells from PBMCs. These TCRs come from a human donor with multiple sclerosis.

This chain joins TRBV27 and TRBJ2-5; D is perhaps TRBD1 (5 bases). Germline CDR1 and CDR2: MNHEY and SMNVEV (reference sequence). Trimming took 0 bases from V and 5 from J, leaving 10 bases between them. The CDR3 runs 14 residues. DNA for the CDR3: TGTGCCAGCAGTTTATCCCAGGGTGGGGAGACCCAGTACTTC. Its protein product is CASSLSQGGETQYF.

V usage is TRBV6-5 and J usage is TRBJ2-1; 8 nucleotides align to TRBD2. The CDR3 is made up of 18 amino acids. Germline CDR1 reads MNHEY; CDR2 reads SVGAGI. V trimming: 1 base; J trimming: 8 bases; junction bases outside the gene matches: 16. In DNA, the CDR3 is TGTGCCAGCAGTTACTGGCCCGGGGGGCAGCGGGAGAGGGATGAGCAGTTCTTC. It codes for CASSYWPGGQRERDEQFF.

The sample holds a few counts of this clonotype. V gene TRBV12-3 or TRBV12-4 combines with J gene TRBJ1-5; TRBD1 might be the D (5 bases). Between the trimmed V and J ends, which lost 1 base and 10 bases, there was a span of 5 bases. The CDR3 is 11 amino acids. CDR3 loop: CASSLGGPQHF. CDR3 coding DNA: TGTGCCAGCAGTTTAGGGGGCCCCCAGCATTTT.

V and J are TRBV29-1 and TRBJ2-7; 8 bases align to TRBD1. The germline CDR1 and CDR2 sequences are SQVTM and ANQGSEA. With 2 bases clipped from V and 2 bases from J, the junction kept 8 bases outside the gene matches. The length of the CDR3 is 15 residues. CDR3 in amino acids: CSVETTTGETYEQYF. The CDR3 bases are TGCAGCGTTGAAACCACGACAGGGGAAACCTACGAGCAGTACTTC.

This clonotype came up once. The chain employs TRBV5-4 and TRBJ2-1; a weak D match, TRBD1 (6 bases). CDR1 is SGHNT and CDR2 is YYREEE in the germline V gene (reference sequence). V lost 0 bases and J lost 6, with 19 bases in between. The CDR3 covers 17 residues. CDR3 DNA: TGTGCCAGCAGCTTGGCCTGGAAAGGGGACAACGCCAATGAGCAGTTCTTC. It codes for CASSLAWKGDNANEQFF.

The rearrangement joins TRBV11-2 to TRBJ2-7, with a possible D match to TRBD1 (6 bases). In germline, CDR1 is SGHAT, CDR2 FQNNGV. V was shortened by 4 bases and J by 4 bases, with 17 bases between the two germline ends. CDR3 size: 15 residues. The CDR3, as DNA: TGTGCCAGCAGCTCCTACCGGGACATAAAATACGAGCAGTACTTC. The encoded protein is CASSSYRDIKYEQYF.

V and J are TRBV4-1 and TRBJ2-2; D is undetermined. The CDR3 spans 13 residues. Germline CDR1 MGHRA, CDR2 YSYEKL. Trimming took 1 base from V and 7 from J, leaving 7 bases between them. CDR3 sequence: CASSQGSLGELFF. CDR3 sequence (DNA): TGCGCCAGCAGCCAAGGCAGTCTCGGGGAGCTGTTTTTT.

V usage is TRBV30 and J usage is TRBJ1-6; D unclear. The CDR3 runs to 15 residues. In germline, CDR1 is GTSNPN, CDR2 SVGIG (reference sequence). Trimming removed 1 base from V and 8 bases from J, with 15 bases in between. The CDR3 protein is CAWSENTGADSPLHF. DNA of the CDR3: TGTGCCTGGAGTGAGAATACCGGTGCGGATTCACCCCTCCACTTT.